One and the same sample provided the 7 T cell receptor beta chains below, sequenced in a study of T cell responses to AZD1222 COVID-19 vaccine. Libraries were prepared by immunoSEQ multiplex PCR; TCRdb keeps only in-frame clonotypes and omits some of them. The table has about 60,000 clones, 75% to 90% seen once. The specimen was peripheral blood, collected 28 days after the second AZD1222 dose. The source of these receptors is an adult who received the AZD1222 COVID-19 vaccine.

The chain couples TRBV6-5 to TRBJ2-1; 9 positions match TRBD2. V lost 0 bases to trimming and J lost 8 bases; unmatched junction nucleotides: 5. The CDR3 contains 15 residues. CDR1 is MNHEY and CDR2 is SVGAGI in the germline V gene. The CDR3 DNA sequence: TGTGCCAGCAGTTACTCTAGCGGGGGAGGCTATGAGCAGTTCTTC. Translation gives CASSYSSGGGYEQFF.

Concerning this clone itself: This CDR3 is also generated by other DNA sequences in the sample. This rearrangement joins TRBV29-1 to TRBJ1-5, with D possibly matching TRBD1 (6 bases). Germline assignment: CDR1 SQVTM and CDR2 ANQGSEA. CDR3 size: 12 residues. V dropped 6 bases and J dropped 5 bases, with 11 bases sitting between them. CDR3 coding DNA: TGCAGCGTGGGGGCCAGGGATCAGCCCCAGCATTTT. Protein product: CSVGARDQPQHF.

CDR3 region: CASSQSSGGEAFF. The CDR3 coding sequence is TGTGCCAGCAGCCAATCGTCAGGGGGGGAAGCTTTCTTT. The chain employs TRBV16 and TRBJ1-1, with 7 bases fitting TRBD1. Trimming at V came to 0 bases and at J to 8 bases, leaving 3 bases not matched to a gene. The CDR3 is 13 residues long. From germline, CDR1 is KGHSY and CDR2 FQNENV.

The rearrangement uses TRBV28 and TRBJ1-1; a possible D gene is TRBD1 (5 bases). This CDR3 spans 17 amino acids. V was shortened by 6 bases and J by 0 bases, with 20 bases between the two germline ends. Germline V gene data show CDR1 as MDHEN and CDR2 as SYDVKM. The CDR3 sequence: CASSSRYFRAMNTEAFF. In DNA form, the CDR3 reads TGTGCCAGCAGCTCTAGATACTTCAGGGCCATGAACACTGAAGCTTTCTTT.

The chain couples TRBV6-5 to TRBJ2-3; weak D call: TRBD1 (5 bases). The CDR3 spans 14 residues. Germline V CDR1 and CDR2: MNHEY, SVGAGI. V was cut by 5 bases and J by 1 base, with 10 bases left in between. Here the CDR3 reads CASSRTFRTDTQYF. CDR3 in DNA: TGTGCCAGCAGTAGGACATTTCGCACAGATACGCAGTATTTT.

This rearrangement joins TRBV5-1 to TRBJ2-5; D is undetermined. Deletions cut 0 bases from V and 2 bases from J, with 8 bases between. Looked up from germline, CDR1 is SGHRS and CDR2 is YFSETQ. CDR3 length: 14 residues. The CDR3 loop reads CASSLVRSQETQYF. The CDR3 DNA follows: TGCGCCAGCAGCTTGGTACGGTCACAAGAGACCCAGTACTTC.

The J gene is TRBJ1-1, the V gene TRBV10-3; 9 bases map to TRBD1. V gave up 3 bases and J gave up 7 bases; unmatched junction bases: 9. Germline V gives CDR1 ENHRY, CDR2 SYGVKD. This CDR3 is 15 amino acids long. CDR3: CAISDRTGATLEAFF. The CDR3 DNA is TGTGCCATCAGTGACCGGACAGGGGCCACTCTTGAAGCTTTCTTT.